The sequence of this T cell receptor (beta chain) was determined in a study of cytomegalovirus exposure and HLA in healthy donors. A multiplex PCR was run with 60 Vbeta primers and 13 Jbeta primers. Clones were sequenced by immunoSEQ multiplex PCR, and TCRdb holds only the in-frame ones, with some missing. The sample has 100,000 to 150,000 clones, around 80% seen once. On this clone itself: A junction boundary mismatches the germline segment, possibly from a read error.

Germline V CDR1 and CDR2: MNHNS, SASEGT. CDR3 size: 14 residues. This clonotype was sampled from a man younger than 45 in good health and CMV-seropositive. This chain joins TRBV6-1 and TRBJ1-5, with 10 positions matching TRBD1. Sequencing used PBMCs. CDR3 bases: TGTGCCAGCCGGGACAGGGGACCCTATCAGCTCCAGCATTTT. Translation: CASRDRGPYQLQHF.